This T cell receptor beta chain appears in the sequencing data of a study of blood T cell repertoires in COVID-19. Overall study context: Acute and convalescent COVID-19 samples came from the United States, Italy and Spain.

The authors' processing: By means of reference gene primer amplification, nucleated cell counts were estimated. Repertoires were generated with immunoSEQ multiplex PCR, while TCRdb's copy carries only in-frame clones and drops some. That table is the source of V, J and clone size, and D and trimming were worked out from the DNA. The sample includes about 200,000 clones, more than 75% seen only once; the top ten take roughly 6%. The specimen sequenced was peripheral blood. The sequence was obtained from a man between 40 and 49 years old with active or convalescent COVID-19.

CDR3 protein: CASTTEGTAYEQYF. The DNA of the CDR3 is TGTGCCAGTACCACTGAAGGGACAGCCTACGAGCAGTACTTC. J is TRBJ2-7 and V is TRBV5-6; 7 nucleotides agree with TRBD1. CDR3 length: 14 amino acids. Germline CDR1 is SGHDT and CDR2 is YYEEEE. J lost 2 bases, V lost 8 bases, and 10 bases had no gene match. Filled out from reference TRBV5-6 and TRBJ2-7, the complete variable domain reads DAGVTQSPTHLIKTRGQQVTLRCSPKSGHDTVSWYQQALGQGPQFIFQYYEEEERQRGNFPDRFSGHQFPNYSSELNVNALLLGDSALYLCASTTEGTAYEQYFGPGTRLTVT.